A selection of T cell receptor beta chains follows, all from one sample in a study of blood T cell repertoires in COVID-19. The data were produced by immunoSEQ multiplex PCR, yet TCRdb's version contains in-frame clones alone and is incomplete. The data hold roughly 170,000 clones, with 79% observed a single time. Input material: peripheral blood. These receptors were taken from a woman aged 55-70 years with COVID-19, enrolled during active disease. CDR3s include the opening cysteine and the closing phenylalanine or tryptophan. The D gene is left open where the match is weak. Expanded clones get a size class; other rows say once, few or many, or leave the size out.

cdr3_aa: CASSRLSGTVRNQPQHF
cdr3_nt: TGCGCCAGCAGCCGGCTTTCCGGGACAGTCCGGAATCAGCCCCAGCATTTT
d_call: TRBD1
clone_size: .
cdr3_length: 17
j_call: TRBJ1-5
v_call: TRBV4-1

cdr3_aa: CASSVASGLAGYEQYF
cdr3_nt: TGTGCCAGCAGCGTAGCGTCCGGGTTGGCTGGCTACGAGCAGTACTTC
d_call: .
clone_size: .
cdr3_length: 16
j_call: TRBJ2-7
v_call: TRBV9

cdr3_aa: CASGQNGTGRSNQPQHF
cdr3_nt: TGTGCTAGTGGTCAAAACGGGACAGGGAGGAGCAATCAGCCCCAGCATTTT
d_call: TRBD1
clone_size: once
cdr3_length: 17
j_call: TRBJ1-5
v_call: TRBV12-5

cdr3_aa: CASSINRLTAAPLHF
cdr3_nt: TGTGCCAGTAGTATCAACAGGTTGACCGCAGCACCCCTCCACTTT
d_call: .
clone_size: .
cdr3_length: 15
j_call: TRBJ1-6
v_call: TRBV19

cdr3_aa: CATSRDGRGQETQYF
cdr3_nt: TGTGCCACCAGCAGAGATGGCAGGGGGCAGGAGACCCAGTACTTC
d_call: TRBD1
clone_size: few
cdr3_length: 15
j_call: TRBJ2-5
v_call: TRBV15

cdr3_aa: CASSFEAGEQPQHF
cdr3_nt: TGTGCCAGCAGTTTTGAGGCAGGGGAGCAGCCCCAGCATTTT
d_call: .
clone_size: .
cdr3_length: 14
j_call: TRBJ1-5
v_call: TRBV28

cdr3_aa: CASSIDHTGANVLTF
cdr3_nt: TGTGCCAGTAGTATAGATCACACAGGGGCCAACGTCCTGACTTTC
d_call: .
clone_size: once
cdr3_length: 15
j_call: TRBJ2-6
v_call: TRBV19

cdr3_aa: CASSSRGPDEQYF
cdr3_nt: TGTGCCAGCAGCTCCAGGGGGCCGGACGAGCAGTACTTC
d_call: TRBD1
clone_size: .
cdr3_length: 13
j_call: TRBJ2-7
v_call: TRBV7-9

cdr3_aa: CASSQETPTYEQYF
cdr3_nt: TGCGCCAGCAGCCAAGAGACACCAACCTACGAGCAGTACTTC
d_call: .
clone_size: few
cdr3_length: 14
j_call: TRBJ2-7
v_call: TRBV4-1

cdr3_aa: CASSLMQANTGELFF
cdr3_nt: TGTGCCAGCAGCTTGATGCAGGCGAACACCGGGGAGCTGTTTTTT
d_call: .
clone_size: .
cdr3_length: 15
j_call: TRBJ2-2
v_call: TRBV7-2

cdr3_aa: CASSYSTGVADTQYF
cdr3_nt: TGTGCCAGCAGTTACTCAACGGGAGTGGCAGATACGCAGTATTTT
d_call: .
clone_size: .
cdr3_length: 15
j_call: TRBJ2-3
v_call: TRBV6-5

cdr3_aa: CAISEVDRDNSPLHF
cdr3_nt: TGTGCCATCAGTGAAGTAGACAGGGATAATTCACCCCTCCACTTT
d_call: TRBD1
clone_size: once
cdr3_length: 15
j_call: TRBJ1-6
v_call: TRBV10-3

cdr3_aa: CATSHPTLSGGAADTQYF
cdr3_nt: TGTGCCACCAGCCATCCGACCCTTAGCGGGGGGGCGGCAGATACGCAGTATTTT
d_call: TRBD2
clone_size: .
cdr3_length: 18
j_call: TRBJ2-3
v_call: TRBV24-1

cdr3_aa: CASSFRPYEQYF
cdr3_nt: TGTGCCAGCAGTTTTCGTCCCTACGAGCAGTACTTC
d_call: .
clone_size: .
cdr3_length: 12
j_call: TRBJ2-7
v_call: TRBV12-3/TRBV12-4